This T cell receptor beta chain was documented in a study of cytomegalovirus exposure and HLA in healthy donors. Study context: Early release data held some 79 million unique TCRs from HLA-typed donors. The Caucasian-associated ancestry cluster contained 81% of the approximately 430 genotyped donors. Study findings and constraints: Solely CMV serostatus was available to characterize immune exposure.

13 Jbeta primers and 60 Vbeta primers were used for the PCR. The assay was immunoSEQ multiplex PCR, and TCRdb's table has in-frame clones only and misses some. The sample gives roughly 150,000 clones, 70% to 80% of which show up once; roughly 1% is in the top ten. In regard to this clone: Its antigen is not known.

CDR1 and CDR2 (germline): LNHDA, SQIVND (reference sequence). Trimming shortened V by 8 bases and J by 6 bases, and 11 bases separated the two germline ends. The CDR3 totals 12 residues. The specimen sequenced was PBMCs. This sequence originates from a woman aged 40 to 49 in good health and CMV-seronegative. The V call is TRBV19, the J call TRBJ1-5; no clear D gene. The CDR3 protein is CASSDGLQPQHF. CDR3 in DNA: TGTGCCAGTTCCGACGGACTTCAGCCCCAGCATTTT.